The sequence of this TCR beta chain was determined in a study of PD-L1 blockade in urothelial cancer. Study background: The patients had undergone anywhere from 0 to 3 prior chemotherapy regimens.

The time point denotes: pretreatment peripheral blood. Each patient contributed between 1 and 8 total time points of blood mononuclear cells, pretreatment and during treatment. The V segment lost 7 bases and the J segment 6 bases; nucleotides outside the gene matches: 9. Germline lookup yields CDR1 MNHEY and CDR2 SMNVEV (reference sequence). The CDR3 runs to 14 residues. Data came from immunoSEQ multiplex PCR; TCRdb stores just in-frame clones and leaves some out. Among under 95,000 clones, 80% to 85% were seen once, and the ten largest hold about 8.6%. This sequence was found in a woman in her seventies with urothelial cancer. The gene calls are TRBV27 and TRBJ1-5, with 7 bases aligning to TRBD1. Specimen: PBMCs, collected around atezolizumab (anti-PD-L1) treatment. CDR3 protein: CASTPTGSGQPQHF. The CDR3 DNA follows: TGTGCCAGCACCCCGACAGGGTCAGGTCAGCCCCAGCATTTT.